Sequencing of this T cell receptor (beta chain) was carried out in a study of T-cell reconstitution after alpha-beta-depleted transplantation in children. Molecular barcoding with unique molecular identifiers was used for the TCRbeta library. TCRdb used MiXCR to reprocess the PCR reads, holding one entry per CDR3 protein. The repertoire has 130,000 or so distinct CDR3 sequences, roughly 10% of them found once; the top ten carry approximately 25%. This clonotype has only a few counts. This CDR3 has 14 amino acids. V gave up 2 bases and J gave up 6 bases; unmatched junction bases: 6. CDR1 SGHVS and CDR2 FNYEAQ come from the germline V gene.

The receptor's source is a girl under three years old who had a stem cell transplant for combined immunodeficiency, so the T cells may come from the graft donor. The chain combines TRBV7-6 with TRBJ2-7; 8 bases are a match to TRBD2. Sequenced material: PBMCs, mostly from graft donor cells, taken 180 days after TCRalphabeta/CD19-depleted stem cell transplant. CDR3 DNA sequence: TGTGCCAGCAGCTTATCAGCGGGGGTGGGCGAGCAGTACTTC. It is translated as CASSLSAGVGEQYF.